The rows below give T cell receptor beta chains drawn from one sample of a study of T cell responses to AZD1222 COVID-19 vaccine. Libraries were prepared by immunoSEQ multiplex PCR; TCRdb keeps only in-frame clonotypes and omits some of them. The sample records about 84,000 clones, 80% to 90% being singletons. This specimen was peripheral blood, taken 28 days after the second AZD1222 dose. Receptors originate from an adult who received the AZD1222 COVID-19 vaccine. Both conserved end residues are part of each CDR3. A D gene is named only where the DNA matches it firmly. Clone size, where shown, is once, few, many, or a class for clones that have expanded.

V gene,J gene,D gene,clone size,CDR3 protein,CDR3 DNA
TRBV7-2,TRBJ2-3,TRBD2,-,CASSLGLAGADTQYF,TGTGCCAGCAGCCTCGGGCTAGCGGGAGCAGATACGCAGTATTTT
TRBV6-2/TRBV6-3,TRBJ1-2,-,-,CASSYPGQKNGYTF,TGTGCCAGCAGTTACCCGGGACAAAAAAATGGCTACACCTTC
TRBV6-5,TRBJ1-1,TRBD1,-,CASSYGQGRKPTEAFF,TGTGCCAGCAGTTACGGACAGGGGAGGAAGCCCACTGAAGCTTTCTTT
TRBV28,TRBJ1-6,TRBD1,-,CASSSRDRGFNSPLHF,TGTGCCAGCAGTTCCCGGGACAGGGGGTTTAATTCACCCCTCCACTTT
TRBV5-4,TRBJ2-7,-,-,CASSLGGRVSSYEQYF,TGTGCCAGCAGCTTGGGAGGCCGAGTCAGCTCCTACGAGCAGTACTTC
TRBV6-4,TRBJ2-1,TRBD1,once,CASSGAGTGRNEQFF,TGTGCCAGCAGTGGGGCTGGGACAGGGCGTAATGAGCAGTTCTTC
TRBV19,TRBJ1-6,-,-,CASSRTRPREGGSPLHF,TGTGCCAGTAGTAGGACCCGTCCCCGGGAGGGAGGGTCACCCCTCCACTTT
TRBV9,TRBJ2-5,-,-,CASSVDPGDILETQYF,TGTGCCAGCAGCGTAGATCCAGGGGACATCCTCGAGACCCAGTACTTC
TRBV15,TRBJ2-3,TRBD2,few,CATILAGGDTQYF,TGTGCCACCATACTAGCGGGAGGTGATACGCAGTATTTT
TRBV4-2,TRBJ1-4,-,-,CASSQDLGPNEKLFF,TGTGCCAGCAGCCAAGATCTAGGCCCCAATGAAAAACTGTTTTTT
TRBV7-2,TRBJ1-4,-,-,CASSLEAANNEKLFF,TGTGCCAGCAGCCTTGAGGCTGCCAATAATGAAAAACTGTTTTTT
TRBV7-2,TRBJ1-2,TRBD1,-,CASSLTGGDYGYTF,TGTGCCAGCAGCTTAACAGGGGGGGACTATGGCTACACCTTC
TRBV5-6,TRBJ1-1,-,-,CASSLVVTGNTEAFF,TGTGCCAGCAGCTTGGTCGTCACAGGGAACACTGAAGCTTTCTTT
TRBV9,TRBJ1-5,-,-,CASSVEQGQPQHF,TGTGCCAGCAGCGTAGAACAGGGCCAGCCCCAGCATTTT
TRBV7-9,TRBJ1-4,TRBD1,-,CASSPWTGSVEKLFF,TGTGCCAGCAGCCCGTGGACAGGATCAGTTGAAAAACTGTTTTTT
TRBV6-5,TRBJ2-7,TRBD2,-,CASRVAGPSYEQYF,TGTGCCAGCAGGGTAGCGGGGCCCTCCTACGAGCAGTACTTC
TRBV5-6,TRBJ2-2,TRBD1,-,CASSLGQGVTGELFF,TGTGCCAGCAGCTTGGGACAGGGCGTCACCGGGGAGCTGTTTTTT
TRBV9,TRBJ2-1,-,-,CASSAGKGSYNEQFF,TGTGCCAGCAGCGCGGGTAAGGGGTCCTACAATGAGCAGTTCTTC
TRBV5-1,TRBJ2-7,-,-,CASRQDQGAYEQYF,TGCGCCAGCCGCCAGGATCAAGGGGCCTACGAGCAGTACTTC